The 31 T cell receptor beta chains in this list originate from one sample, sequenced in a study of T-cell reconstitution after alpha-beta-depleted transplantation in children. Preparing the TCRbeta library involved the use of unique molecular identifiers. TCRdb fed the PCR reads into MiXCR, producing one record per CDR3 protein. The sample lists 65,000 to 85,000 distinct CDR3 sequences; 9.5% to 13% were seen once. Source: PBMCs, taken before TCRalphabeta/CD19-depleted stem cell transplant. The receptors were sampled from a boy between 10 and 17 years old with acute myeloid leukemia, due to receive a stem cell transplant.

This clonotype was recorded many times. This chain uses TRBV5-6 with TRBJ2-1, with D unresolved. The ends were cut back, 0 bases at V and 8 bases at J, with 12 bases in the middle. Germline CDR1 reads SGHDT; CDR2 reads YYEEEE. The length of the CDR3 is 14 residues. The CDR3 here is CASSLVRVMDEQFF. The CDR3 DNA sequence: TGTGCCAGCAGCTTGGTTAGGGTCATGGATGAGCAGTTCTTC.

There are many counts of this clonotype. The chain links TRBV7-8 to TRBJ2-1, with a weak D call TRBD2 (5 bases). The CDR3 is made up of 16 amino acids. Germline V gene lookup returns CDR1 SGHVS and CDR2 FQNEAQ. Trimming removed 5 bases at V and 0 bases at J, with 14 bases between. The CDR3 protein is CASSPFGAASYNEQFF. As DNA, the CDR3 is TGTGCCAGCAGCCCCTTTGGAGCGGCCTCCTACAATGAGCAGTTCTTC.

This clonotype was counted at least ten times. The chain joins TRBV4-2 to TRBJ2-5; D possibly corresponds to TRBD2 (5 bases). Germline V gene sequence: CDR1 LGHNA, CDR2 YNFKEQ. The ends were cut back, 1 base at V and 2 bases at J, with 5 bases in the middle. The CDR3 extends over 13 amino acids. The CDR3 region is CASSQGLQETQYF. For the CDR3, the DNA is TGTGCCAGCAGCCAAGGACTACAAGAGACCCAGTACTTC.

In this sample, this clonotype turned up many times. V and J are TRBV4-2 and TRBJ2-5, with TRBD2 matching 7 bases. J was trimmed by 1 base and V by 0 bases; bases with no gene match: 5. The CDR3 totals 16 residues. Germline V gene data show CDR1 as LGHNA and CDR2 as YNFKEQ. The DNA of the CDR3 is TGTGCCAGCAGCCAAGACCTGGAGCGGGGCCAAGAGACCCAGTACTTC. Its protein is CASSQDLERGQETQYF.

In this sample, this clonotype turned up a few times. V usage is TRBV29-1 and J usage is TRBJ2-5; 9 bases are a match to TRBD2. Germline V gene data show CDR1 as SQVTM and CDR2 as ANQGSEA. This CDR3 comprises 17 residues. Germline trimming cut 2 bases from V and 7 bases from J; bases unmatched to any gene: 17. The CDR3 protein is CSVESGLASGVSLTQYF. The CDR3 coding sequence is TGCAGCGTTGAAAGTGGCCTGGCTAGCGGGGTTTCTTTGACCCAGTACTTC.

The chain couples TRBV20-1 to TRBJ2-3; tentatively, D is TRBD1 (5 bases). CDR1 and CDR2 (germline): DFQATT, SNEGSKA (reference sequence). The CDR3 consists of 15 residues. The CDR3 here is CCATQPTERADTQYF. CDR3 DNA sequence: TGCTGCGCTACACAACCGACAGAAAGGGCAGATACGCAGTATTTT.

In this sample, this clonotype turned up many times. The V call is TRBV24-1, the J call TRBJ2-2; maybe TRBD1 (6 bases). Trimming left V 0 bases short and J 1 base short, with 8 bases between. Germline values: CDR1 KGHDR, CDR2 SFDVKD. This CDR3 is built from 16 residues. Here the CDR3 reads CATSDLRGGNTGELFF. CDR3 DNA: TGTGCCACCAGTGATTTGAGAGGGGGGAACACCGGGGAGCTGTTTTTT.

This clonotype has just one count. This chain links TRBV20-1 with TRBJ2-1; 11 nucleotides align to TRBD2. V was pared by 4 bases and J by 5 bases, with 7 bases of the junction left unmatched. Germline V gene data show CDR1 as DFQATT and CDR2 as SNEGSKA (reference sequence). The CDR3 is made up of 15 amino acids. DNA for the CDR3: TGCAGTGCTAATTCACTAGCGGGGGCCCACAATGAGCAGTTCTTC. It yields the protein CSANSLAGAHNEQFF.

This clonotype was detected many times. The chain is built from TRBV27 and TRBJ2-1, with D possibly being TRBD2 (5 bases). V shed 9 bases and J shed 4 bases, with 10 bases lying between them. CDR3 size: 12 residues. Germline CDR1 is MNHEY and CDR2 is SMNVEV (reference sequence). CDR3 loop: CASKGLYNEQFF. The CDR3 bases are TGTGCCAGTAAAGGACTGTACAATGAGCAGTTCTTC.

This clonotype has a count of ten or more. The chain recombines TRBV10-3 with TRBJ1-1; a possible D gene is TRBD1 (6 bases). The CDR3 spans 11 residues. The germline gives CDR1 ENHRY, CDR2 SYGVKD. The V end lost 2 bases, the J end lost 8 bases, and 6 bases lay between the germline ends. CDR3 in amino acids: CAISETGEAFF. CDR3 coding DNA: TGTGCCATCAGTGAGACAGGGGAAGCTTTCTTT.

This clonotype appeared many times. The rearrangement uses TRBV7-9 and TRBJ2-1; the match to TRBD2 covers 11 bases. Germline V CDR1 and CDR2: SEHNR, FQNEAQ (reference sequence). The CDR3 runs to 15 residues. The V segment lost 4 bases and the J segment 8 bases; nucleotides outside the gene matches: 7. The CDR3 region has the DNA TGTGCCAGCAGCTCCGGACTAGCGGGTAGCGATGAGCAGTTCTTC. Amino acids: CASSSGLAGSDEQFF.

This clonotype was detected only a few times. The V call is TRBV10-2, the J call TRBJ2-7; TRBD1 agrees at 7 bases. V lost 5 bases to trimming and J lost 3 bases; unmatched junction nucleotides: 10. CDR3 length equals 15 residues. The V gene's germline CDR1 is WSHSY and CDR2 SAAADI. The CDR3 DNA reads TGCGCCAGCAGTCCGACCCGGGACAGACTCTACGAGCAGTACGTC. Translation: CASSPTRDRLYEQYV.

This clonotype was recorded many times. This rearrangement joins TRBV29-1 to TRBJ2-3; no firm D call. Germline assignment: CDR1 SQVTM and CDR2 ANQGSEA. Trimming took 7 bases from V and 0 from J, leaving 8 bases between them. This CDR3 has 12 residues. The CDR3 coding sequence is TGCAGCGGGCTGGAAAGCACAGATACGCAGTATTTT. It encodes CSGLESTDTQYF.

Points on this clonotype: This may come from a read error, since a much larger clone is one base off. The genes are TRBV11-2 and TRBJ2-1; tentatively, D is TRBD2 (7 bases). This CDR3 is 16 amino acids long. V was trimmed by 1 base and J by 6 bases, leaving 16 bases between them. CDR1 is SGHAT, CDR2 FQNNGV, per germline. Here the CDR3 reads CASSLVQGGATNEQFF. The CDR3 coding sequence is TGTGCCAGCAGCTTAGTCCAAGGGGGGGCAACCAATGAGCAGTTCTTC.

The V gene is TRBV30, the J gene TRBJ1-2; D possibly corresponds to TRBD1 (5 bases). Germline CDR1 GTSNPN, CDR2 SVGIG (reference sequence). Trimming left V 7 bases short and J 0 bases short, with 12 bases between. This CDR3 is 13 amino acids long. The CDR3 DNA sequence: TGTGCCTTAGACAGCCCTTCTAACTATGGCTACACCTTC. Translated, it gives CALDSPSNYGYTF.

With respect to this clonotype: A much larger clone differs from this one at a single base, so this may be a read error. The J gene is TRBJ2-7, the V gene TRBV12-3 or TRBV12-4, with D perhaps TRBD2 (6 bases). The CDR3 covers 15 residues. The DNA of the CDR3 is TGTGCCAGCAGTTTAGATGGGGGGACCCTACACGAGCATTACGTC. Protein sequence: CASSLDGGTLHEHYV.

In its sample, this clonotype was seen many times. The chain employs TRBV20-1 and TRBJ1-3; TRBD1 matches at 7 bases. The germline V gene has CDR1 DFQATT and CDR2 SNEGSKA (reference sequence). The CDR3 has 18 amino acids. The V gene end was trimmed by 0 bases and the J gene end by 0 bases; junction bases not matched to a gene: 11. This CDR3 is CSARDRSRGSSSGNTIYF. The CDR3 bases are TGCAGTGCTAGAGATCGGTCCAGGGGGTCCAGCTCTGGAAACACCATATATTTT.

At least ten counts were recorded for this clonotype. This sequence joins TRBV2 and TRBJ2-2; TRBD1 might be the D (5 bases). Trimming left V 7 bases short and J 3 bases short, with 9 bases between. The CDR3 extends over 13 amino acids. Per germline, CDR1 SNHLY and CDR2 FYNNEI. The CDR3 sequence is CASKDTYTGELFF. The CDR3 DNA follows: TGTGCCAGCAAGGACACCTACACCGGGGAGCTGTTTTTT. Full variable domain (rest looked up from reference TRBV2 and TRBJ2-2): EPEVTQTPSHQVTQMGQEVILRCVPISNHLYFYWYRQILGQKVEFLVSFYNNEISEKSEIFDDQFSVERPDGSNFTLKIRSTKLEDSAMYFCASKDTYTGELFFGEGSRLTVL.

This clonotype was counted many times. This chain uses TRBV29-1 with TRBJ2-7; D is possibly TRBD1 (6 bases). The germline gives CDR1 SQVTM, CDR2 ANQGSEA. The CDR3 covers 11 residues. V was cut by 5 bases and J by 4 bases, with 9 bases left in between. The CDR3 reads CSVTGRYEQYF. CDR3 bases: TGCAGCGTTACAGGGAGATACGAGCAGTACTTC.

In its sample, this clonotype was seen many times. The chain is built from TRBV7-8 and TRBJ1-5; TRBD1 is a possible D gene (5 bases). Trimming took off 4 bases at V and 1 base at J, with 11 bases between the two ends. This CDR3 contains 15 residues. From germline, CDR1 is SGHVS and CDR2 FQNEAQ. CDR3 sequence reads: CASSSRGDSNQPQHF. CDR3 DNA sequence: TGTGCCAGCAGCTCTCGGGGGGACAGCAATCAGCCCCAGCATTTT.

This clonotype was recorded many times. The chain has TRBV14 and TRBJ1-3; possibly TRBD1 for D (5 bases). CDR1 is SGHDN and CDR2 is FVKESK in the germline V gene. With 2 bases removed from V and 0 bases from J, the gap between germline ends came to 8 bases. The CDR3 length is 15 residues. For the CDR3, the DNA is TGTGCCAGCAGCCAACGACAGAGCTCTGGAAACACCATATATTTT. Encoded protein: CASSQRQSSGNTIYF.

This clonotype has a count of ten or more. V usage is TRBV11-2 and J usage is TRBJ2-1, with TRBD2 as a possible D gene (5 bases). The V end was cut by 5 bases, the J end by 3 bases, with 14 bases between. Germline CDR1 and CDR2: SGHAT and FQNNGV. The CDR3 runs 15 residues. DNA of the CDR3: TGTGCCAGCAGCGAAGAAAGCGGAGACTACAATGAGCAGTTCTTC. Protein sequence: CASSEESGDYNEQFF.

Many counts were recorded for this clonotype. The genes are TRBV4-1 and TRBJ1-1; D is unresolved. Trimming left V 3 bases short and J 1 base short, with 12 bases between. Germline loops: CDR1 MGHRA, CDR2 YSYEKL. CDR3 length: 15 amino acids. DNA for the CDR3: TGCGCCAGCAGCCACCTACCGCGCGGGAACACTGAAGCTTTCTTT. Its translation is CASSHLPRGNTEAFF.

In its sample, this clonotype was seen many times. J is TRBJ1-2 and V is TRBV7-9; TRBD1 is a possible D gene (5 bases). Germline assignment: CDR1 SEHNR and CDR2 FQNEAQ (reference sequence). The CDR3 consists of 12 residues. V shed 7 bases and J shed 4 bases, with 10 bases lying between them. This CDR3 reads CASTPGPYGYTF. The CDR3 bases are TGTGCCAGCACCCCAGGGCCCTATGGCTACACCTTC.

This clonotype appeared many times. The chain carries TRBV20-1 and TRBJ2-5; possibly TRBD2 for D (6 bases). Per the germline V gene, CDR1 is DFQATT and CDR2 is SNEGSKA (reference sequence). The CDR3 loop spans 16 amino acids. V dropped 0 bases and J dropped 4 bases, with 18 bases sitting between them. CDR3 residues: CSARDRLGGWGETQYF. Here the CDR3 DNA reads TGCAGTGCTAGAGATAGGTTGGGGGGATGGGGAGAGACCCAGTACTTC.

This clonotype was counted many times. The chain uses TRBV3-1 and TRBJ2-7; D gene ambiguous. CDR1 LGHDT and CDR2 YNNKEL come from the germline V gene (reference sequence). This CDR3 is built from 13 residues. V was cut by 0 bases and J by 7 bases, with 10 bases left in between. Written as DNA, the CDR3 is TGTGCCAGCAGCCAAGATCGCCGTGGTGAGCAGTACTTC. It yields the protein CASSQDRRGEQYF.

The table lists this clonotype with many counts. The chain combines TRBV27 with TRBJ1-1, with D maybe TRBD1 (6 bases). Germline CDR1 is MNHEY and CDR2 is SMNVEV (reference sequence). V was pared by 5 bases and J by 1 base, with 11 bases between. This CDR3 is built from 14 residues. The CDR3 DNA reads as TGTGCCAGCAGTCCGTGGACAGCGAACACTGAAGCTTTCTTT. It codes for CASSPWTANTEAFF.

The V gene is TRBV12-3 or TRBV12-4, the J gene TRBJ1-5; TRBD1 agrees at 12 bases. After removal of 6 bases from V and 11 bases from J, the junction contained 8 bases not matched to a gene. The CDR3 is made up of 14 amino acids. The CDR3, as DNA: TGTGCCAGCAGGTCGGGGACAGGGGGCAAGGCCCAGCATTTT. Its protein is CASRSGTGGKAQHF.

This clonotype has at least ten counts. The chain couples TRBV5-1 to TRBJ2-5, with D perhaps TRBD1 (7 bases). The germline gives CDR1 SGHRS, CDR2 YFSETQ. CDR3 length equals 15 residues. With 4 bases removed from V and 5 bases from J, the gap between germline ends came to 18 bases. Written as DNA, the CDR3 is TGCGCCAGCAGCCCCGCCAGGGGGGCCGGGGAGACCCAGTACTTC. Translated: CASSPARGAGETQYF.

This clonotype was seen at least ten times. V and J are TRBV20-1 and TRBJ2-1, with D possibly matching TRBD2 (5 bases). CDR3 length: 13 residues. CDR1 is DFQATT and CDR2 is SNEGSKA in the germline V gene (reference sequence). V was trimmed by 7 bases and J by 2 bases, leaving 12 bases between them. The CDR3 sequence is CSGVGRAYNEQFF. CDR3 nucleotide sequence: TGCAGTGGGGTAGGGAGAGCCTACAATGAGCAGTTCTTC.

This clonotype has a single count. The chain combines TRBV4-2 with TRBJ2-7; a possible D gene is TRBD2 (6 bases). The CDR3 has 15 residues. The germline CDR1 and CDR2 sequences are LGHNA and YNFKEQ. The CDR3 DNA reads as TGTGCCATCAGCCCCGGACTACCGGGTCACTACGAGCAGTACGTC. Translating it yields CAISPGLPGHYEQYV.